This TCR beta chain was captured by sequencing in a study of blood T cell repertoires in COVID-19. About the study: Samples of COVID-19 (acute and convalescent) were obtained from the United States, Italy and Spain.

TCRdb's table, derived via immunoSEQ multiplex PCR, lists solely in-frame clones and lacks some. The sample includes fewer than 60,000 clones, around 92% of them seen just once. Germline V gene data show CDR1 as SNHLY and CDR2 as FYNNEI. CDR3 size: 13 residues. The sequenced sample consisted of peripheral blood. The gene calls are TRBV2 and TRBJ2-1; TRBD2 is a possible D gene (5 bases). The TCR sequence derives from a human donor in a cohort sampled during active COVID-19. The CDR3 coding sequence is TGTGCTACCCGGGGAACGGAATACAATGAGCAGTTCTTC. Its translation: CATRGTEYNEQFF.